The sample holds a few counts of the clone carrying this TCR beta chain. As yet, its antigen is unknown. In replicate PCRs of sorted subsets, roughly 190 ng DNA, some 28,000 T cell genomes, was used. Libraries were prepared by immunoSEQ multiplex PCR; TCRdb keeps only in-frame clonotypes and omits some of them. The table has about 2.2 million clones, 93% seen once; the top ten hold around 1.7%. CD45RO-negative cells were positively selected for CCR7, leaving out terminally differentiated effector memory CD45RA+ cells. The data belong to a study of shared clonotypes between healthy human individuals. Study conclusions and caveats: The study found lower generation probabilities in non-shared clonotypes than in those shared by all four donors.

Sequenced material: naive CD8+ T cells from PBMCs. The sequence was obtained from a man younger than 35 in good health. Some clones in this sample may be carry-over from other donors' samples.

CDR3 sequence reads: CSVADGIEAFF. The CDR3 nucleotides are TGCAGCGTTGCCGACGGAATTGAAGCTTTCTTT. The genes are TRBV29-1 and TRBJ1-1, with no clear D. This CDR3 comprises 11 residues. Germline assignment: CDR1 SQVTM and CDR2 ANQGSEA. V lost 4 bases, J lost 7 bases, and 10 bases lay in between.